A selection of T cell receptor beta chains follows, all from one sample in a study of blood T cell repertoires in COVID-19. TCRdb's copy holds only in-frame clones and misses some; the assay was immunoSEQ multiplex PCR. The sample includes 150,000 to 200,000 clones, approximately 83% of them seen just once. Source material: peripheral blood. The origin of the receptors is a man aged 70 or older who had recovered from COVID-19. CDR3s leave out the opening cysteine and the closing phenylalanine or tryptophan.

len	v_gene	j_gene	CDR3aa
14	TRBV10-1	TRBJ2-2	ASSDYTTGATGELF
12	TRBV5-1	TRBJ2-2	ASSLKRSDGELF
13	TRBV18	TRBJ1-3	ASSPEAVWGNTIY
11	TRBV25-1	TRBJ1-1	ASRDDRNTEAF
14	TRBV2	TRBJ2-3	ASSEVGQGAGDTQY
12	TRBV28	TRBJ2-2	ASSPGPNTGELF
13	TRBV5-1	TRBJ2-7	ASSPEVGQGGEQY
13	TRBV5-1	TRBJ2-7	ASSNPQGDPYEQY
13	TRBV15	TRBJ1-1	ATKINRDWNTEAF
14	TRBV28	TRBJ2-2	ASSFPPGQRTGELF
13	TRBV5-4	TRBJ1-2	ASSPGRDYLNGYT
12	TRBV5-4	TRBJ1-3	ASSTTGAGNTIY
12	TRBV27	TRBJ1-2	ASSPWDSLISYT
12	TRBV24-1	TRBJ2-3	ATSETGVADTQY
14	TRBV7-6	TRBJ2-3	ASSLERHQIRSIWY
11	TRBV7-2	TRBJ2-1	ASSLGPTNEQF
15	TRBV18	TRBJ1-1	ASSPGTGGSMNTEAF
13	TRBV19	TRBJ2-3	ASRLRQGSTDTQY
10	TRBV2	TRBJ1-5	ASSEALSAQH
16	TRBV7-2	TRBJ1-1	ASSLVSQGSSGNTEAF
15	TRBV6-4	TRBJ2-1	ASSAQVVRAPYNEQF
9	TRBV28	TRBJ1-2	ASSSAAGYT
11	TRBV27	TRBJ2-7	ASGRVPLYEQY
12	TRBV20-1	TRBJ2-7	SASGGRASHEQY
16	TRBV6-1	TRBJ2-1	ASSAGTSGTRIINEQF
10	TRBV5-4	TRBJ2-1	ASNDRGAEQF
16	TRBV5-4	TRBJ2-2	ASSLGTSGRSGAGELF
13	TRBV28	TRBJ1-4	ASSSPGGTNEKLF
14	TRBV11-2	TRBJ1-3	ASSPRTTAPGNTIY
13	TRBV10-3	TRBJ1-2	AISESKRGDYGYT
14	TRBV28	TRBJ1-4	ASSSPGQGYGEKLF
13	TRBV5-4	TRBJ2-7	ASSLDLAGAYEQY
12	TRBV7-2	TRBJ2-1	ASSLAGGVYEQF
12	TRBV25-1	TRBJ1-2	ASSHREGGRGYT
12	TRBV6-6	TRBJ2-2	ASSPSGITGELF
11	TRBV5-6	TRBJ1-5	ASSMGHSQPQH
13	TRBV15	TRBJ2-3	ATRTSRGSTDTQY
14	TRBV7-6	TRBJ2-2	ASSNGLAGVTGELF
16	TRBV7-3	TRBJ2-2	ASSPRGAVTPNTGELF
12	TRBV2	TRBJ2-1	ASSRGLAGAWQF
12	TRBV7-2	TRBJ2-7	ASSLLDRGNEQY
12	TRBV27	TRBJ1-1	ASSFTGRETEAF
11	TRBV6-5	TRBJ2-1	ASRLSSYNEQF
16	TRBV20-1	TRBJ2-3	SASKSLGTRGRADTQY